This record looks at one TCR beta chain sequence and its context. Its target is unknown. These data are taken from a study of metastatic and nonmetastatic thyroid tumors. Study overall: Where malignant and benign thyroid patients were concerned, repertoires were compared across blood and tumor or nodule tissue.

TCRdb reanalyzed the PCR reads with MiXCR. In the table there are about 7,000 clones, around two fifths of which are singletons. None of the patients had undergone any treatment ahead of thyroid surgery. In germline, CDR1 is MNHNS, CDR2 SASEGT. Trimming shortened V by 6 bases and J by 4 bases, and 15 bases separated the two germline ends. The CDR3 contains 15 residues. General study results and limits: Malignant tumors reportedly showed significantly higher TCR beta diversity than benign nodules in both blood and tumor.

This receptor was taken from a female donor with papillary thyroid cancer or a benign thyroid nodule (not recorded which). Some clones in this sample may be carry-over from other donors' samples. The chain uses TRBV6-1 and TRBJ2-2, with D tentatively TRBD1 or TRBD2 (6 bases each). The sequenced sample was tumor tissue. CDR3 DNA sequence: TGTGCCAGCAGGGCTGGGGGGCTGGTCACCGGGGAGCTGTTTTTT. It codes for CASRAGGLVTGELFF.